One sample yielded the 21 T cell receptor beta chains listed below, sequenced in a study of T cells in Graves' hyperthyroidism and ophthalmopathy. The TCR beta CDR3 regions underwent amplification using RNA transcripts as the source. The TCR CDR3 first-round RT-PCR relied on the HTBI primer set. TCRdb passed the multiplex PCR reads through MiXCR, listing each CDR3 protein once. The sample holds some 370,000 distinct CDR3 sequences; over 11% are singletons and the top ten take under 30%. What was sequenced was blood. The receptors originated from a man in his fifties with Graves' ophthalmopathy.

This clonotype turned up a few times. This chain connects TRBV18 to TRBJ1-6; possibly TRBD1 for D (5 bases). Per germline, CDR1 KGHSH and CDR2 LQKENI. The CDR3 has 16 amino acids. Trimming took off 2 bases at V and 3 bases at J, with 11 bases between the two ends. CDR3 loop: CASSPGGTGYNSPLHF. CDR3 bases: TGTGCCAGCTCACCAGGGGGAACCGGCTATAATTCACCCCTCCACTTT.

This clonotype occurred many times. V and J are TRBV3-1 and TRBJ1-6; 9 bases align to TRBD1. The J segment lost 10 bases and the V segment lost 5 bases, leaving 9 bases of the junction unmatched. The CDR3 is 15 amino acids. Germline CDR1 and CDR2: LGHDT and YNNKEL (reference sequence). CDR3 coding DNA: TGTGCCAGCAGCACCCGGGACAGGGCATTGTCACCCCTCCACTTT. Residues: CASSTRDRALSPLHF.

Worth noting for this clonotype: This could be a read error, since a much larger clone is one nucleotide away. The chain links TRBV2 to TRBJ1-5, with no clear D. CDR1 and CDR2 from the germline V gene are SNHLY and FYNNEI. The CDR3 covers 14 residues. The V and J ends lost 4 bases and 5 bases respectively, with 12 bases between them. CDR3 amino acids: CASSGMGNDQPQHF. The CDR3 DNA reads as TGTGCCAGCAGTGGTATGGGAAACGATCAGCCCCAGCATTTT.

The J gene is TRBJ2-7, the V gene TRBV25-1; D is unclear. Germline V gene data show CDR1 as MGHDK and CDR2 as SYGVNS. V was shortened by 4 bases and J by 6 bases, with 7 bases between the two germline ends. CDR3 length: 11 residues. CDR3 sequence: CASSGMSEQYF. The CDR3 DNA reads as TGTGCCAGCAGTGGTATGTCCGAGCAGTACTTC.

This clonotype was counted ten times or more. This CDR3 is CASRVRDSSYEQYF. In nucleotides, the CDR3 is TGTGCCAGCAGAGTCCGGGACAGCTCCTACGAGCAGTACTTC. The genes are TRBV27 and TRBJ2-7, with 7 bases matching TRBD1. With 6 bases clipped from V and 0 bases from J, the junction kept 5 bases outside the gene matches. This CDR3 spans 14 amino acids. From germline, CDR1 is MNHEY and CDR2 SMNVEV (reference sequence).

This clonotype was observed at least ten times. This chain connects TRBV5-5 to TRBJ2-7, with 10 nucleotides matching TRBD2. The CDR3 length is 15 residues. V gave up 1 base and J gave up 6 bases; unmatched junction bases: 7. Germline CDR1 is SGHKS and CDR2 is YYEKEE (reference sequence). CDR3 in DNA: TGTGCCAGCAGCTTGTTGCTAGCGGGAGCGGCCGAGCAGTACTTC. It yields the protein CASSLLLAGAAEQYF.

This clonotype was observed at least ten times. The J gene is TRBJ2-1, the V gene TRBV20-1; D possibly corresponds to TRBD2 (6 bases). The germline V and J ends were trimmed by 6 bases and 4 bases, with 16 bases remaining between them. The CDR3 length is 14 residues. CDR1 is DFQATT and CDR2 is SNEGSKA in the germline V gene (reference sequence). CDR3 in amino acids: CSATGDGGYNEQFF. For the CDR3, the DNA is TGCAGTGCCACCGGGGACGGAGGGTACAATGAGCAGTTCTTC.

This clonotype was picked up many times. This sequence joins TRBV5-1 and TRBJ2-1; D is ambiguous. The CDR3 has 13 amino acids. Trimming pared 5 bases from V and 3 bases from J, leaving 9 bases between. CDR1 is SGHRS, CDR2 YFSETQ, per germline. The CDR3 DNA reads as TGCGCCAGCAGGGACCCCAACTACAATGAGCAGTTCTTC. Encoded protein: CASRDPNYNEQFF.

This clonotype was seen at least ten times. This rearrangement joins TRBV20-1 to TRBJ2-1, with 13 bases lining up with TRBD2. The V segment lost 6 bases and the J segment 5 bases; nucleotides outside the gene matches: 7. The CDR3 is 15 amino acids. Per germline, CDR1 DFQATT and CDR2 SNEGSKA (reference sequence). In DNA, the CDR3 is TGCAGTGCCATCGGACTAGCGGGAGAGCACAATGAGCAGTTCTTC. It specifies CSAIGLAGEHNEQFF.

This clonotype was seen repeatedly, ten times or more. The rearrangement joins TRBV2 to TRBJ2-1, with 7 nucleotides matching TRBD2. Germline CDR1 reads SNHLY; CDR2 reads FYNNEI. The CDR3 loop spans 12 amino acids. V lost 2 bases to trimming and J lost 14 bases; unmatched junction nucleotides: 6. CDR3 sequence: CASSELGGAEFF. DNA of the CDR3: TGTGCCAGCAGTGAATTGGGAGGGGCTGAGTTCTTC.

In its sample, this clonotype was seen many times. This sequence joins TRBV2 and TRBJ2-1, with 7 bases lining up with TRBD2. Trimming removed 8 bases from V and 0 bases from J; junction bases left unmatched: 4. This CDR3 is 14 amino acids long. Germline V gene sequence: CDR1 SNHLY, CDR2 FYNNEI. The CDR3 bases are TGTGCCAGCCAACTAGCGCCCTCCTACAATGAGCAGTTCTTC. It is translated as CASQLAPSYNEQFF.

This clonotype was seen at least ten times. The chain has TRBV20-1 and TRBJ2-1, with 9 bases lining up with TRBD2. The germline V gene has CDR1 DFQATT and CDR2 SNEGSKA (reference sequence). This CDR3 is built from 14 residues. V lost 6 bases to trimming and J lost 6 bases; unmatched junction nucleotides: 9. The CDR3 protein is CSATPGTSPNEQFF. CDR3 coding DNA: TGCAGTGCGACCCCCGGGACTAGCCCCAATGAGCAGTTCTTC.

The V gene is TRBV5-5, the J gene TRBJ2-3; 8 positions agree with TRBD2. The CDR3 has 17 amino acids. The junction had 7 bases not matched to a gene; V was cut back by 1 base and J by 0 bases. Germline V gene data show CDR1 as SGHKS and CDR2 as YYEKEE (reference sequence). The DNA for the CDR3 is TGTGCCAGCAGCTTGTCGGGTAGCGGGACTAGCACAGATACGCAGTATTTT. Amino acid sequence: CASSLSGSGTSTDTQYF.

This clonotype appeared many times. The chain uses TRBV7-2 and TRBJ2-1, with 9 positions matching TRBD2. CDR3 length equals 16 residues. Germline V gene lookup returns CDR1 SGHTA and CDR2 FQGNSA. With V trimmed by 5 bases and J by 7 bases, 12 bases remained unmatched. CDR3 amino acids: CASSDQLSGSLNEQFF. The CDR3 bases are TGTGCCAGCAGCGATCAACTTAGCGGGAGTTTGAATGAGCAGTTCTTC.

This clonotype was observed a few times. The chain couples TRBV6-1 to TRBJ1-1; 7 positions agree with TRBD1. The germline V gene encodes CDR1 MNHNS and CDR2 SASEGT. Losses at the gene ends were 6 bases for V and 4 bases for J; bases not matched to a gene: 11. This CDR3 contains 15 residues. CDR3 DNA sequence: TGTGCCAGCAGCCAACCGTACAGGGGCAGCACTGAAGCTTTCTTT. Translated, it gives CASSQPYRGSTEAFF.

The chain couples TRBV20-1 to TRBJ1-2, with unresolved D. Trimming removed 3 bases from V and 6 bases from J, with 14 bases in between. Germline V gene sequence: CDR1 DFQATT, CDR2 SNEGSKA (reference sequence). This CDR3 has 13 amino acids. DNA for the CDR3: TGCAGTGCTAGGAACCGCGGATTGGATGGCTACACCTTC. Amino acids: CSARNRGLDGYTF.

This clonotype was counted many times. V and J are TRBV7-8 and TRBJ2-1, with 12 bases lining up with TRBD1. This CDR3 region has 16 residues. Germline CDR1 reads SGHVS; CDR2 reads FQNEAQ. Trimming at V came to 5 bases and at J to 10 bases, leaving 12 bases not matched to a gene. CDR3 bases: TGTGCCAGCAGCGCTAGGCCGGGACAGGGGGCAGGAGAGCAGTTCTTC. This translates into CASSARPGQGAGEQFF.

This chain joins TRBV27 and TRBJ1-6; D is uncertain. The CDR3 runs to 13 residues. Germline lookup yields CDR1 MNHEY and CDR2 SMNVEV (reference sequence). The CDR3 DNA sequence: TGTGCTTCTTCCGAGACTGGAGATTCACCCCTCCACTTT. The encoded protein is CASSETGDSPLHF.

The chain joins TRBV5-8 to TRBJ2-7, with 7 positions matching TRBD1. The CDR3 runs to 14 residues. V shed 7 bases and J 4 bases; nucleotides not matched to a gene: 11. In germline, CDR1 is SGHTS, CDR2 YDEGEE. CDR3 protein: CASGSRGYRYEQYF. CDR3 DNA: TGTGCCAGCGGCTCCAGGGGGTATCGGTACGAGCAGTACTTC.

The sample holds many counts of this clonotype. V usage is TRBV28 and J usage is TRBJ2-7; 7 positions match TRBD1. This CDR3 has 16 amino acids. Germline CDR1 and CDR2: MDHEN and SYDVKM. The V gene end was trimmed by 2 bases and the J gene end by 3 bases; junction bases not matched to a gene: 10. The CDR3 loop reads CASSLRDSSRRYEQYF. CDR3 in DNA: TGTGCCAGCAGTTTAAGGGACAGCTCACGGCGCTACGAGCAGTACTTC.

The chain is built from TRBV12-3 or TRBV12-4 and TRBJ2-1; TRBD2 matches at 8 bases. Trimming removed 6 bases from V and 7 bases from J; junction bases left unmatched: 8. The CDR3 loop spans 14 amino acids. CDR3 coding DNA: TGTGCCAGCAGGCCCGGGGGGGCTGGAAATGAGCAGTTCTTC. It encodes CASRPGGAGNEQFF.